This TCR beta chain was obtained from a study of shared clonotypes between healthy human individuals. Naive CD8 cells, CD45RO-negative and positively selected for CCR7, excluded terminally differentiated effector memory CD45RA+ cells. Participating donors were healthy, HIV-negative adults free of recent acute infections or vaccinations. CDR3 length: 14 amino acids. Germline assignment: CDR1 LNHDA and CDR2 SQIVND (reference sequence). The trim removed 5 bases at V and 2 bases at J, leaving 6 bases unmatched. Libraries were prepared by immunoSEQ multiplex PCR; TCRdb keeps only in-frame clonotypes and omits some of them. The repertoire holds hundreds of thousands of clones, with 96% as singletons.

The chain joins TRBV19 to TRBJ2-7; 7 bases map to TRBD2. The receptor was isolated from a man younger than 45 in good health. Material for sequencing was naive CD8+ T cells sorted from blood. The CDR3 nucleotides are TGTGCCAGTAGTGGGGGGGAGAGTCCCTACGAGCAGTACTTC. It encodes CASSGGESPYEQYF.